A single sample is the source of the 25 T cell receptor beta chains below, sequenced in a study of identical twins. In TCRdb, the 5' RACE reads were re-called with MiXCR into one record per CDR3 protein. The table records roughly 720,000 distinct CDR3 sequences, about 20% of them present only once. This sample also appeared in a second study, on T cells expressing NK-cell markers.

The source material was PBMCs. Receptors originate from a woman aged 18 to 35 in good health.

Here the CDR3 reads CSGGQYNYGYTF. Here the CDR3 DNA reads TGCAGCGGTGGACAGTACAACTATGGCTACACCTTC. The chain combines TRBV29-1 with TRBJ1-2; TRBD1 might be the D (6 bases). Germline V gene data show CDR1 as SQVTM and CDR2 as ANQGSEA. The CDR3 runs to 12 residues. With 7 bases removed from V and 2 bases from J, the gap between germline ends came to 11 bases.

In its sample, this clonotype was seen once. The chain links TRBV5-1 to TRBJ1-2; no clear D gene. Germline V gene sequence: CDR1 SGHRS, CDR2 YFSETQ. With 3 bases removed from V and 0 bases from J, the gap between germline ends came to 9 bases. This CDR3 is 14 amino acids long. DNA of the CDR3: TGCGCCAGCAGCTCCGACGGTACTAACTATGGCTACACCTTC. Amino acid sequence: CASSSDGTNYGYTF.

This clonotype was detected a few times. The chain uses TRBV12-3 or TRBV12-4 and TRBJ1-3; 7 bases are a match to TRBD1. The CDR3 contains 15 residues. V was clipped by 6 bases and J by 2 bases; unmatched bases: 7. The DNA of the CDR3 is TGTGCCAGCAGCCTGACAGGGTTTACTGGAAACACCATATATTTT. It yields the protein CASSLTGFTGNTIYF.

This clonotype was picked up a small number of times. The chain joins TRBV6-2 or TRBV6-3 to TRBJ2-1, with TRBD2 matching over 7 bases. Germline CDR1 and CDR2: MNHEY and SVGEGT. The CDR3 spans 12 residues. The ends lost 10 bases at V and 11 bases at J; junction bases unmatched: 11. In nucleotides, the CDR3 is TGTGCCACCACGACTAGCCCCCAGAAGCAGTTCTTC. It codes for CATTTSPQKQFF.

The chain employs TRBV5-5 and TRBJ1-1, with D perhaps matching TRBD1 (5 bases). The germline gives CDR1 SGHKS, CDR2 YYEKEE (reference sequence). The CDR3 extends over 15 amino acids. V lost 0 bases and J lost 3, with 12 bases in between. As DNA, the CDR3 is TGTGCCAGCAGCTTGGTGGCAGGGACGGACACTGAAGCTTTCTTT. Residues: CASSLVAGTDTEAFF.

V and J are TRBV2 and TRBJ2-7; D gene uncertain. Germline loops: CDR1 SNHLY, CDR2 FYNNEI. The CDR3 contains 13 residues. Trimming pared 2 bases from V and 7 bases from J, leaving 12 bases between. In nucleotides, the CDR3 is TGTGCCAGCAGTGAACGGGCTGGGATTGAGCAGTACTTC. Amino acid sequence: CASSERAGIEQYF.

As DNA, the CDR3 is TGCAGTGCCTCCACCTGGGGGACTAGCGGTGTCTACGAGCAGTACTTC. Translating gives CSASTWGTSGVYEQYF. The J gene is TRBJ2-7, the V gene TRBV20-1; 11 nucleotides match TRBD2. Germline lookup yields CDR1 DFQATT and CDR2 SNEGSKA (reference sequence). V shed 6 bases, J shed 3 bases, and the junction held 13 bases outside the gene matches. The CDR3 totals 16 residues.

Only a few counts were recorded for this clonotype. The CDR3 region is CASSPTDVNTEAFF. The CDR3 DNA reads TGCGCCAGCAGCCCAACCGACGTGAACACTGAAGCTTTCTTT. This rearrangement joins TRBV5-1 to TRBJ1-1; D not certain. Germline CDR1 is SGHRS and CDR2 is YFSETQ. V was shortened by 4 bases and J by 0 bases, with 10 bases between the two germline ends. The CDR3 is made up of 14 amino acids.

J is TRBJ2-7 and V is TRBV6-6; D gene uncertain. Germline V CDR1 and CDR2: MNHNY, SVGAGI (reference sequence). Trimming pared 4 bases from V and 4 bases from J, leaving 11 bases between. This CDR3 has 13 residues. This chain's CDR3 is CASSWERVYEQYF. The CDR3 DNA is TGTGCCAGCAGTTGGGAACGGGTATACGAGCAGTACTTC.

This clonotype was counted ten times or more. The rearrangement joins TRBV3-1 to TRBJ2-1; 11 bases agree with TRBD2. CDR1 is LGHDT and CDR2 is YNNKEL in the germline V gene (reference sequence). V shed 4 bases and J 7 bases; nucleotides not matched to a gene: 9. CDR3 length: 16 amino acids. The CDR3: CASSPKLAGAQNEQFF. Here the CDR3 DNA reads TGTGCCAGCAGCCCTAAACTAGCGGGGGCGCAGAATGAGCAGTTCTTC.

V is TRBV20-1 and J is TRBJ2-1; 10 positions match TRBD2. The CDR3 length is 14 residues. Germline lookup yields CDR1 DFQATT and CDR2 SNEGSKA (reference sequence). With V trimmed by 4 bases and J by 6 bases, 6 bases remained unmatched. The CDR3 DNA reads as TGCAGTGCTATTATGTCTAGCGGGGGCAATGAGCAGTTCTTC. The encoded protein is CSAIMSSGGNEQFF.

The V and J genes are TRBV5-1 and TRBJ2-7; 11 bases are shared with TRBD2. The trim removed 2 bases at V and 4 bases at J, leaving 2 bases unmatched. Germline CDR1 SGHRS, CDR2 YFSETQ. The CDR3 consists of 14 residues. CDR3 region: CASSLLAGEYEQYF. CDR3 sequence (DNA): TGCGCCAGCAGCTTACTAGCGGGAGAATACGAGCAGTACTTC.

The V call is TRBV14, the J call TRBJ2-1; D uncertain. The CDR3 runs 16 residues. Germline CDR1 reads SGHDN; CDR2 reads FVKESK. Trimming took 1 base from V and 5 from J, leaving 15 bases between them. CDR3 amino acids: CASSQVGYLKNNEQFF. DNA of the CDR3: TGTGCCAGCAGCCAAGTAGGGTATTTGAAAAACAATGAGCAGTTCTTC.

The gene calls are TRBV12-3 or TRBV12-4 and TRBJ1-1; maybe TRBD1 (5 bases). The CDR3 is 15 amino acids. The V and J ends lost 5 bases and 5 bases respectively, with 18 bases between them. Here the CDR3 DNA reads TGTGCCAGCAGTCCTTTTGCGGGGGGGAAAACTGAAGCTTTCTTT. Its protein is CASSPFAGGKTEAFF.

In DNA, the CDR3 is TGTGCCAGCAGTTACTCGACTAGCGGGGGGAACGAGCAGTACTTC. This encodes CASSYSTSGGNEQYF. The V gene is TRBV6-5, the J gene TRBJ2-7; the match to TRBD2 covers 13 bases. This CDR3 region has 15 residues. CDR1 and CDR2 (germline): MNHEY, SVGAGI. V lost 0 bases to trimming and J lost 5 bases; unmatched junction nucleotides: 1.

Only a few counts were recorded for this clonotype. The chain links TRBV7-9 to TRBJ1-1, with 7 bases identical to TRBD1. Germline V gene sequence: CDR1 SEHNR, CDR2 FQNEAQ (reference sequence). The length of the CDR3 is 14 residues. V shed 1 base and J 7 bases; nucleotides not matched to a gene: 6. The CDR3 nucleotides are TGTGCCAGCAGCTTAGGCTATGACAGGGATGAAGCTTTCTTT. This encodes CASSLGYDRDEAFF.

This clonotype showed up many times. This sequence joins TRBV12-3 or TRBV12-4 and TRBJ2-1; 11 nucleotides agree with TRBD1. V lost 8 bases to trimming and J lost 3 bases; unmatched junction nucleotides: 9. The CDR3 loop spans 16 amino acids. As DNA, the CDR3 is TGTGCCAGCCGAGGACAGGGGGCTGTTCACTACAATGAGCAGTTCTTC. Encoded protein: CASRGQGAVHYNEQFF.

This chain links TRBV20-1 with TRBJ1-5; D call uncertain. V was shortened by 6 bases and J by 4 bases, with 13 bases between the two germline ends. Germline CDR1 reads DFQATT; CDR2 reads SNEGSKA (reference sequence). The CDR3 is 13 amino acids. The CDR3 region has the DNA TGCAGTGCCCCAACCGGGAGGAATCAGCCCCAGCATTTT. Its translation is CSAPTGRNQPQHF.

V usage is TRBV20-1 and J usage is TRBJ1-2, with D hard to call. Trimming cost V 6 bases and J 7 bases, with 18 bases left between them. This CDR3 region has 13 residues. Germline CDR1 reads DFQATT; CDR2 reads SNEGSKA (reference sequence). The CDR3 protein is CSAPPREEAGYTF. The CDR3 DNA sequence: TGCAGTGCCCCGCCCCGGGAGGAGGCTGGCTACACCTTC.

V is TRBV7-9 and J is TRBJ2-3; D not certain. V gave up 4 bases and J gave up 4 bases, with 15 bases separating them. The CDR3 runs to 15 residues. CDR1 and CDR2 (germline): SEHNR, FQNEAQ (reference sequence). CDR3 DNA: TGTGCCAGCAGCTCTTACCTCCCCCTCCCAGATACGCAGTATTTT. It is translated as CASSSYLPLPDTQYF. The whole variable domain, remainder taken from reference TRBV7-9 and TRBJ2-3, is DTGVSQNPRHKITKRGQNVTFRCDPISEHNRLYWYRQTLGQGPEFLTYFQNEAQLEKSRLLSDRFSAERPKGSFSTLEIQRTEQGDSAMYLCASSSYLPLPDTQYFGPGTRLTVL.

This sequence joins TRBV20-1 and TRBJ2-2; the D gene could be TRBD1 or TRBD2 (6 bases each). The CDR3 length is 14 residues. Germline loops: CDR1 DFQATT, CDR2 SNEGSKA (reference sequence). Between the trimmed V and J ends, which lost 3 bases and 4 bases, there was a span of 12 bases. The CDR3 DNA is TGCAGTGCTAGTAAGGGGGGTGGCACCGGGGAGCTGTTTTTT. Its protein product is CSASKGGGTGELFF.

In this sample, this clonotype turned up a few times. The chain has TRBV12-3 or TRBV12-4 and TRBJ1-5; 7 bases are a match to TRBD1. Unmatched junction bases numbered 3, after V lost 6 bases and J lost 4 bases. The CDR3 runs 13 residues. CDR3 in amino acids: CASRTTGNQPQHF. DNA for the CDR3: TGTGCCAGCAGGACGACAGGGAATCAGCCCCAGCATTTT.

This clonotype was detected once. The CDR3 coding sequence is TGTGCCAGCAGTTCCAGTACAGCGGGAACCTATGAAAAACTGTTTTTT. As protein: CASSSSTAGTYEKLFF. The chain joins TRBV6-5 to TRBJ1-4; D uncertain. The CDR3 is made up of 16 amino acids. CDR1 is MNHEY, CDR2 SVGAGI, per germline. Trimming left V 4 bases short and J 6 bases short, with 18 bases between.

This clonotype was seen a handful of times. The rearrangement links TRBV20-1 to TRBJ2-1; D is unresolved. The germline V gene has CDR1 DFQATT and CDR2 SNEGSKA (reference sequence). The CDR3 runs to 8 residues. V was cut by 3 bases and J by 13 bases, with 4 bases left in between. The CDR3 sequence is CSASAQFF. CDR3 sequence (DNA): TGCAGTGCTAGTGCACAGTTCTTC.

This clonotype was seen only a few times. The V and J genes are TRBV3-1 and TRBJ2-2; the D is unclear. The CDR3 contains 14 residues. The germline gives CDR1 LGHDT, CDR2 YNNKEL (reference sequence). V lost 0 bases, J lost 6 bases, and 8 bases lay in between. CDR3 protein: CASSQDAGPGELFF. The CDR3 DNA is TGTGCCAGCAGCCAAGATGCCGGTCCCGGGGAGCTGTTTTTT.